Here is one TCR beta chain with its context. The antigen remains undetermined. This sample was included in a study of cytomegalovirus exposure and HLA in healthy donors. Whole-study results and caveats: First-cohort TCR clusters tended to co-occur in the approximately 110 validation repertoires, a later analysis found. A list of about 180 TCR beta chains associated with cytomegalovirus was given.

Repertoires were generated with immunoSEQ multiplex PCR, while TCRdb's copy carries only in-frame clones and drops some. The repertoire holds under 75,000 clones, 90% to 95% seen once, with 5.3% in the top ten. This CDR3 contains 16 residues. Trimming stripped 4 bases from V and 0 bases from J, with 13 bases between. The germline V gene has CDR1 SGDLS and CDR2 YYNGEE. The clonotype was recovered from a man younger than 35 in good health and CMV-seropositive. Sample: PBMCs. This chain uses TRBV9 with TRBJ2-2; a weak D match, TRBD1 (6 bases). The CDR3 bases are TGTGCCAGCAGCCTATACCGGGACACGAACACCGGGGAGCTGTTTTTT. It is translated as CASSLYRDTNTGELFF.